Following are 26 T cell receptor beta chains from one sample sequenced in a study of blood T cell repertoires in COVID-19. Libraries were prepared by immunoSEQ multiplex PCR; TCRdb keeps only in-frame clonotypes and omits some of them. The sample records approximately 54,000 clones, over 90% being singletons. The material sequenced was peripheral blood. The receptors originated from a man aged 50-59 years with acute or convalescent COVID-19.

The chain has TRBV18 and TRBJ2-3; perhaps TRBD1 as D (6 bases). The CDR3 runs 12 residues. Germline V CDR1 and CDR2: KGHSH, LQKENI. The V end was cut by 5 bases, the J end by 6 bases, with 9 bases between. In DNA, the CDR3 is TGTGCCAGCTCAGCCCAGGGGGATACGCAGTATTTT. Its protein product is CASSAQGDTQYF.

CDR3 sequence reads: CASSEDRDRGNRGYTF. The CDR3 region has the DNA TGTGCCAGCAGTGAAGACCGGGACAGGGGGAATAGGGGCTACACCTTC. J is TRBJ1-2 and V is TRBV2; 11 positions match TRBD1. With V trimmed by 1 base and J by 8 bases, 9 bases remained unmatched. CDR1 and CDR2 from the germline V gene are SNHLY and FYNNEI. The CDR3 has 16 residues.

This clone has a handful of counts. V gene TRBV27 combines with J gene TRBJ1-2; TRBD1 might be the D (6 bases). V shed 6 bases and J shed 3 bases, with 11 bases lying between them. The CDR3 contains 13 residues. Germline CDR1 is MNHEY and CDR2 is SMNVEV (reference sequence). The CDR3 coding sequence is TGTGCCAGCAGCCGAACAGGGTACTATGGCTACACCTTC. It specifies CASSRTGYYGYTF.

This chain uses TRBV5-6 with TRBJ2-3; maybe TRBD2 (5 bases). Looked up from germline, CDR1 is SGHDT and CDR2 is YYEEEE. The CDR3 consists of 13 residues. V lost 4 bases, J lost 0 bases, and 6 bases lay in between. The CDR3 reads CASSGGSTDTQYF. CDR3 coding DNA: TGTGCCAGCAGCGGAGGTAGCACAGATACGCAGTATTTT.

J is TRBJ2-1 and V is TRBV25-1; D ambiguous. V dropped 7 bases and J dropped 6 bases, with 7 bases sitting between them. CDR1 is MGHDK and CDR2 is SYGVNS in the germline V gene. The CDR3 is 11 residues long. The CDR3 DNA is TGTGCCAGCACAGGTGGCAATGAGCAGTTCTTC. Its translation is CASTGGNEQFF.

The CDR3 here is CASSVGGSGTGELFF. The CDR3 DNA reads TGTGCCAGCAGCGTGGGCGGGAGTGGGACCGGGGAGCTGTTTTTT. V usage is TRBV9 and J usage is TRBJ2-2; 7 bases agree with TRBD2. CDR3 size: 15 residues. Germline CDR1 and CDR2: SGDLS and YYNGEE. V dropped 2 bases and J dropped 5; count of bases not matched to a gene: 6.

The rearrangement uses TRBV4-3 and TRBJ2-5; 7 bases are a match to TRBD2. The CDR3 is made up of 14 amino acids. Trimming removed 4 bases from V and 4 bases from J; junction bases left unmatched: 6. Germline V gene sequence: CDR1 LGHNA, CDR2 YSLEER. The CDR3 reads CASSRSGTPETQYF. DNA of the CDR3: TGCGCCAGCAGCCGCAGCGGGACTCCAGAGACCCAGTACTTC.

As for this clone: The sample contains more than one DNA sequence encoding this CDR3. The chain carries TRBV27 and TRBJ1-1; 8 bases are a match to TRBD1. After removal of 4 bases from V and 14 bases from J, the junction contained 9 bases not matched to a gene. This CDR3 is 12 amino acids long. The germline V gene has CDR1 MNHEY and CDR2 SMNVEV (reference sequence). CDR3 bases: TGTGCCAGCAGTTCGACAGGGGTAGGAGCCTTCTTT. It encodes CASSSTGVGAFF.

This clone occurred once. The V call is TRBV30, the J call TRBJ1-6; TRBD1 aligns across 10 bases. With V trimmed by 0 bases and J by 17 bases, 4 bases remained unmatched. CDR3 length: 12 amino acids. Germline CDR1 GTSNPN, CDR2 SVGIG (reference sequence). The CDR3 nucleotides read TGTGCCTGGAGTGTGGGTGGACAGGGGGTCCACTTT. Translated, it gives CAWSVGGQGVHF.

The rearrangement links TRBV9 to TRBJ1-3, with TRBD1 matching 9 bases. This CDR3 is 15 amino acids long. The V gene's germline CDR1 is SGDLS and CDR2 YYNGEE. V dropped 3 bases and J dropped 4; count of bases not matched to a gene: 5. CDR3 nucleotide sequence: TGTGCCAGCAGCGCCGGACAGGGGAGAGGAAACACCATATATTTT. Protein sequence: CASSAGQGRGNTIYF.

A single count supports this clone. The CDR3 nucleotides read TGTGCCAGCAGCTTTAGAATAGGGAGTCCAGATGAGCAGTTCTTC. This sequence encodes CASSFRIGSPDEQFF. The V gene is TRBV7-7, the J gene TRBJ2-1; tentatively, D is TRBD2 (5 bases). CDR1 is SSHAT and CDR2 is FNYEAQ in the germline V gene (reference sequence). V was cut by 3 bases and J by 8 bases, with 17 bases left in between. This CDR3 is built from 15 residues.

This sequence joins TRBV27 and TRBJ1-4; D remains ambiguous. CDR1 and CDR2 from the germline V gene are MNHEY and SMNVEV (reference sequence). V was cut by 6 bases and J by 5 bases, with 13 bases left in between. The CDR3 has 14 amino acids. The CDR3 nucleotides read TGTGCCAGCAGGACCCCGGGAGGGAATGAAAAACTGTTTTTT. Its translation: CASRTPGGNEKLFF.

J is TRBJ1-1 and V is TRBV28; TRBD1 matches at 8 bases. V lost 6 bases and J lost 4; bases outside the gene matches: 10. The CDR3 covers 15 residues. The germline CDR1 and CDR2 sequences are MDHEN and SYDVKM. The CDR3 reads CASSNRGAGVTEAFF. DNA of the CDR3: TGTGCCAGCAGCAACAGGGGGGCCGGGGTCACTGAAGCTTTCTTT.

The DNA of the CDR3 is TGTGCCAGCAGCCTACGGGAGAACACTGAAGCTTTCTTT. Encoded protein: CASSLRENTEAFF. The chain recombines TRBV7-8 with TRBJ1-1, with no clear D. This CDR3 has 13 residues. With 5 bases removed from V and 1 base from J, the gap between germline ends came to 8 bases. Germline V lookup: CDR1 SGHVS, CDR2 FQNEAQ.

The rearrangement links TRBV5-4 to TRBJ1-1; 7 bases agree with TRBD1. Germline V gene data show CDR1 as SGHNT and CDR2 as YYREEE (reference sequence). Germline trimming cut 0 bases from V and 7 bases from J; bases unmatched to any gene: 6. The CDR3 loop spans 14 amino acids. The CDR3 is CASSLVQGLGEAFF. The CDR3 nucleotides read TGTGCCAGCAGCTTGGTACAGGGGTTAGGTGAAGCTTTCTTT.

The chain uses TRBV2 and TRBJ2-5; D is perhaps TRBD2 (6 bases). This CDR3 has 17 amino acids. CDR1 is SNHLY, CDR2 FYNNEI, per germline. Trimming removed 6 bases from V and 9 bases from J, with 29 bases in between. The CDR3 protein is CASSPGYGSGPFGAQYF. CDR3 nucleotide sequence: TGTGCCAGCAGCCCGGGGTACGGGAGCGGTCCCTTCGGGGCCCAGTACTTC.

The rearrangement uses TRBV2 and TRBJ1-5, with 12 bases lining up with TRBD1. CDR1 and CDR2 (germline): SNHLY, FYNNEI. The CDR3 sequence is 19 residues long. The V segment lost 7 bases and the J segment 1 base; nucleotides outside the gene matches: 14. This CDR3 reads CASTLSRDRGRLSNQPQHF. DNA of the CDR3: TGTGCCAGCACCCTTTCCCGGGACAGGGGGCGTTTGAGCAATCAGCCCCAGCATTTT.

The chain links TRBV19 to TRBJ2-5; TRBD2 aligns across 7 bases. The germline V gene has CDR1 LNHDA and CDR2 SQIVND (reference sequence). The junction had 12 bases not matched to a gene; V was cut back by 4 bases and J by 7 bases. The CDR3 has 15 amino acids. Here the CDR3 reads CASSSSGPAPGTQYF. The CDR3 DNA reads as TGTGCCAGTAGTAGTAGCGGGCCAGCCCCAGGGACCCAGTACTTC. Full variable domain (outside the CDR3, taken from reference TRBV19 and TRBJ2-5): DGGITQSPKYLFRKEGQNVTLSCEQNLNHDAMYWYRQDPGQGLRLIYYSQIVNDFQKGDIAEGYSVSREKKESFPLTVTSAQKNPTAFYLCASSSSGPAPGTQYFGPGTRLLVL.

CDR3 sequence: CASRTPSSTDTQYF. The CDR3 DNA sequence: TGTGCCAGCAGGACCCCTAGCAGCACAGATACGCAGTATTTT. The chain couples TRBV6-5 to TRBJ2-3; tentative D call: TRBD2 (5 bases). Trimming removed 6 bases at V and 0 bases at J, with 10 bases between. This CDR3 comprises 14 residues. The V gene's germline CDR1 is MNHEY and CDR2 SVGAGI.

This chain connects TRBV7-9 to TRBJ2-7, with TRBD2 matching 7 bases. Germline values: CDR1 SEHNR, CDR2 FQNEAQ (reference sequence). This CDR3 is 14 amino acids long. V was clipped by 0 bases and J by 6 bases; unmatched bases: 5. Written as DNA, the CDR3 is TGTGCCAGCAGCTTAGCGGGAGGGCCGGGCGAGCAGTACTTC. As protein: CASSLAGGPGEQYF.

The CDR3 is CASTQGGRPSRNGNTIYF. CDR3 in DNA: TGTGCCAGCACCCAGGGGGGCAGGCCCTCGAGAAATGGAAACACCATATATTTT. J is TRBJ1-3 and V is TRBV7-8, with 7 nucleotides matching TRBD1. Per the germline V gene, CDR1 is SGHVS and CDR2 is FQNEAQ. The CDR3 consists of 18 residues. The junction had 18 bases not matched to a gene; V was cut back by 7 bases and J by 3 bases.

The chain joins TRBV11-2 to TRBJ2-1, with unresolved D. The CDR3 loop spans 15 amino acids. CDR1 is SGHAT, CDR2 FQNNGV, per germline. Between the trimmed V and J ends, which lost 0 bases and 6 bases, there was a span of 12 bases. In DNA form, the CDR3 reads TGTGCCAGCAGCTTAGATTCCCTTCCTTTCAATGAGCAGTTCTTC. This translates into CASSLDSLPFNEQFF. Combining the CDR3 with reference TRBV11-2 and TRBJ2-1 gives the whole variable domain EAGVAQSPRYKIIEKRQSVAFWCNPISGHATLYWYQQILGQGPKLLIQFQNNGVVDDSQLPKDRFSAERLKGVDSTLKIQPAKLEDSAVYLCASSLDSLPFNEQFFGPGTRLTVL.

The chain combines TRBV4-1 with TRBJ2-5; D gene ambiguous. The CDR3 is 18 amino acids. Trimming removed 2 bases from V and 7 bases from J, with 26 bases in between. Germline values: CDR1 MGHRA, CDR2 YSYEKL. CDR3 coding DNA: TGCGCCAGCAGCCAAACCCTGACTTCTACCCCTTCCCTTGGGACCCAGTACTTC. Amino acid sequence: CASSQTLTSTPSLGTQYF.

CDR3 residues: CASSQRLAGGTGELFF. The CDR3 DNA reads as TGTGCCAGTAGCCAAAGACTAGCGGGAGGAACCGGGGAGCTGTTTTTT. The V call is TRBV19, the J call TRBJ2-2; 13 nucleotides match TRBD2. This CDR3 is built from 16 residues. CDR1 is LNHDA and CDR2 is SQIVND in the germline V gene (reference sequence). The V gene end was trimmed by 6 bases and the J gene end by 5 bases; junction bases not matched to a gene: 6.

This chain links TRBV6-5 with TRBJ1-2, with 8 positions matching TRBD1. This CDR3 spans 14 amino acids. V lost 2 bases to trimming and J lost 3 bases; unmatched junction nucleotides: 2. Germline loops: CDR1 MNHEY, CDR2 SVGAGI. The CDR3 DNA is TGTGCCAGCAGTTACCAGGGGGCTGACTATGGCTACACCTTC. Translating it yields CASSYQGADYGYTF.

This sequence joins TRBV19 and TRBJ2-6; D gene ambiguous. Germline CDR1 is LNHDA and CDR2 is SQIVND (reference sequence). Trimming removed 1 base at V and 1 base at J, with 5 bases between. The CDR3 length is 15 residues. Here the CDR3 reads CASSIGQSGANVLTF. The DNA for the CDR3 is TGTGCCAGTAGTATAGGACAATCTGGGGCCAACGTCCTGACTTTC.